Listed below are T cell receptor beta chains from one sample, sequenced in a study. TCRdb processed the 5' RACE reads anew with MiXCR; each CDR3 protein has one entry. The sample shows nearly 55,000 distinct CDR3 sequences, 24% of them seen only once. Sequenced input: tumor-infiltrating naive CD4+ T cells sorted from the breast tumor. The source of these receptors is a female donor with breast cancer. Each CDR3 is given with its conserved first and last residue. The order of the fields is V gene, CDR3 length, CDR3 protein.

V: TRBV7-2
length: 15
CDR3: CASTPQAGLSYEQYF

V: TRBV5-1
length: 15
CDR3: CASSSVEGAYYGYTF

V: TRBV9
length: 14
CDR3: CANSVDHFTDTQYF

V: TRBV29-1
length: 13
CDR3: CSVGGDIGQPQHF

V: TRBV28
length: 14
CDR3: CASSSHLAADTQYF

V: TRBV12-3/TRBV12-4
length: 11
CDR3: CASGVQETQYF

V: TRBV4-1
length: 16
CDR3: CASSHPGLARYNEQFF

V: TRBV6-1
length: 13
CDR3: CAALQGVTTEAFF

V: TRBV7-9
length: 12
CDR3: CASSLAKDTQYF

V: TRBV6-1
length: 13
CDR3: CASSVEEGKTQYF

V: TRBV20-1
length: 15
CDR3: CSASLGDLRTSKRTF

V: TRBV20-1
length: 14
CDR3: CSARLGNGNQPQHF

V: TRBV7-9
length: 15
CDR3: CASSLALDRDREAFF

V: TRBV7-2
length: 15
CDR3: CASSQGTGLSYEQYF

V: TRBV12-3/TRBV12-4
length: 16
CDR3: CASSLPGGEMNTEAFF

V: TRBV6-2/TRBV6-3
length: 18
CDR3: CASSYPRLAGGIPYKQYF

V: TRBV5-1
length: 15
CDR3: CASSFQGAHNEKLFF

V: TRBV4-2
length: 12
CDR3: CASSQDGFYQYF

V: TRBV6-5
length: 14
CDR3: CASSYTDANTEAFF

V: TRBV12-3/TRBV12-4
length: 14
CDR3: CASSPTASANEQFF

V: TRBV11-3
length: 16
CDR3: CASSLEGRGGNYGYTF

V: TRBV27
length: 15
CDR3: CASSSLITWGTEAFF